The rows below give T cell receptor beta chains drawn from one sample of a study of Graves' ophthalmopathy and Graves' hyperthyroidism. TCRdb itself ran the multiplex PCR reads through MiXCR, one entry per CDR3 protein. The data contain approximately 1.2 million distinct CDR3 sequences, about 35% of them singletons. The sequenced material came from peripheral blood or thyroid tissue (not recorded which). These receptor sequences come from an adult man with Graves' hyperthyroidism. Each CDR3 is given with its conserved first and last residue. A D gene is named only where the DNA matches it firmly. Not every row has a clone size; where given, it reads once, few, many or a size class.

cdr3_aa	cdr3_nt	j_call	d_call	v_call	clone_size
CAWEPLRAYEQYF	TGTGCCTGGGAGCCCCTCAGGGCGTACGAGCAGTACTTC	TRBJ2-7	.	TRBV30	.
CSARASTGANEKLFF	TGCAGTGCTAGAGCGTCGACAGGGGCTAATGAAAAACTGTTTTTT	TRBJ1-4	TRBD1	TRBV20-1	many
CASTEQSSGANVLTF	TGTGCCAGCACCGAGCAGAGCTCTGGGGCCAACGTCCTGACTTTC	TRBJ2-6	.	TRBV6-4	.
CATGWDRGPYEQYF	TGTGCCACGGGATGGGACAGGGGGCCCTACGAGCAGTACTTC	TRBJ2-7	TRBD1	TRBV6-6	few
CASRNLGTYEQYF	TGTGCCAGCAGAAACCTTGGGACCTACGAGCAGTACTTC	TRBJ2-7	.	TRBV12-3/TRBV12-4	many
CASSWLQESHYGYTF	TGTGCCAGCAGCTGGCTTCAGGAATCTCACTATGGCTACACCTTC	TRBJ1-2	.	TRBV13	.
CASSRGQLYEQYF	TGTGCCAGCAGTAGGGGACAGTTGTACGAGCAGTACTTC	TRBJ2-7	TRBD1	TRBV2	many
CASSVGEGVYEQYF	TGTGCCAGCAGCGTAGGGGAGGGAGTCTACGAGCAGTACTTC	TRBJ2-7	TRBD2	TRBV9	many
CASSPKGSSEAFF	TGTGCCAGCAGCCCGAAAGGGAGCAGTGAAGCTTTCTTT	TRBJ1-1	.	TRBV7-9	.
CASSIPRGGQETQYF	TGTGCCAGTAGTATACCAAGAGGGGGCCAAGAGACCCAGTACTTC	TRBJ2-5	.	TRBV19	many
CASSVGGLAGAYEQYF	TGTGCCAGCAGCGTAGGCGGACTAGCGGGAGCCTACGAGCAGTACTTC	TRBJ2-7	TRBD2	TRBV9	.
CASSFLGQDSPLHF	TGTGCCAGCAGTTTCCTGGGACAGGATTCACCCCTCCACTTT	TRBJ1-6	TRBD1	TRBV28	.
CASSGTSGGRAQETQYF	TGTGCCAGCAGCGGGACTAGCGGGGGCCGGGCCCAAGAGACCCAGTACTTC	TRBJ2-5	TRBD2	TRBV12-3/TRBV12-4	few
CASSRETGGRVEQYF	TGTGCCAGCAGCCGGGAGACCGGAGGAAGGGTCGAGCAGTACTTC	TRBJ2-7	.	TRBV11-2	few
CSVLKRGEHEKLFF	TGCAGCGTGCTAAAGCGGGGGGAGCATGAAAAACTGTTTTTT	TRBJ1-4	.	TRBV29-1	many
CASSLVGGVVFF	TGTGCCAGCAGCTTAGTGGGCGGGGTGGTGTTTTTT	TRBJ2-2	.	TRBV7-2	many
CAIATRMNTEAFF	TGTGCCATCGCGACACGGATGAACACTGAAGCTTTCTTT	TRBJ1-1	.	TRBV10-3	.
CSARAGAFTEAFF	TGCAGTGCTAGAGCGGGTGCTTTCACTGAAGCTTTCTTT	TRBJ1-1	.	TRBV20-1	few
CAIIEDSRSTEAFF	TGTGCCATCATTGAGGACAGCAGGAGCACTGAAGCTTTCTTT	TRBJ1-1	.	TRBV10-3	many
CASSQERVARGGYTF	TGCGCCAGCAGCCAAGAAAGAGTAGCCCGGGGCGGCTACACCTTC	TRBJ1-2	.	TRBV4-3	.
CASTGHGRTTNQPQHF	TGTGCCAGCACTGGGCACGGCAGGACAACGAATCAGCCCCAGCATTTT	TRBJ1-5	.	TRBV6-5	.
CASSRLTSGVRETQYF	TGTGCCAGCAGTCGTTTGACTAGCGGGGTCCGTGAGACCCAGTACTTC	TRBJ2-5	TRBD2	TRBV12-3/TRBV12-4	.
CASSSSQGLRKLFF	TGTGCCAGCAGTTCGTCACAGGGACTTCGAAAACTGTTTTTT	TRBJ1-4	.	TRBV10-3	.
CASSRFGTANYEQYF	TGTGCCAGCAGCCGATTCGGGACGGCAAACTACGAGCAGTACTTC	TRBJ2-7	.	TRBV5-5	.
CASITRTGGGQETQYF	TGTGCCAGCATCACCAGGACAGGGGGTGGACAAGAGACCCAGTACTTC	TRBJ2-5	TRBD1	TRBV6-5	few
CASSFQGTYEQYF	TGTGCCAGCAGCTTTCAGGGAACCTACGAGCAGTACTTC	TRBJ2-7	.	TRBV7-2	many
CASSNSDLEYEQYF	TGCGCCAGCAGCAATTCGGACCTAGAATACGAGCAGTACTTC	TRBJ2-7	.	TRBV5-1	many
CASSVGPGSYEQYF	TGTGCCAGCAGCGTAGGTCCGGGATCCTACGAGCAGTACTTC	TRBJ2-7	.	TRBV9	many
CSARDRGTGNDQPQHF	TGCAGTGCTAGAGATCGGGGGACAGGCAACGATCAGCCCCAGCATTTT	TRBJ1-5	TRBD1	TRBV20-1	many
CATSGRQGISYEQYF	TGTGCCACCAGCGGAAGACAGGGGATCTCCTACGAGCAGTACTTC	TRBJ2-7	TRBD1	TRBV15	many
CSARSGTHGGYGYTF	TGCAGTGCTAGATCCGGGACCCATGGGGGCTATGGCTACACCTTC	TRBJ1-2	.	TRBV20-1	many
CASSLQGGVGRSYNSPLHF	TGTGCCAGCAGCTTACAGGGGGGGGTCGGCCGATCCTATAATTCACCCCTCCACTTT	TRBJ1-6	TRBD1	TRBV7-8	.
CATSDATEVTEAFF	TGTGCCACCAGTGACGCGACAGAGGTCACTGAAGCTTTCTTT	TRBJ1-1	.	TRBV24-1	.
CSAGRVQGPEKLFF	TGCAGTGCTGGCAGAGTGCAGGGTCCGGAAAAACTGTTTTTT	TRBJ1-4	.	TRBV20-1	.
CASSFLLGQGDYGYTF	TGTGCCAGCAGTTTTTTACTCGGACAGGGGGATTATGGCTACACCTTC	TRBJ1-2	TRBD1	TRBV12-3/TRBV12-4	.
CASRLGRNSPLHF	TGTGCCAGCAGATTGGGGCGCAATTCACCCCTCCACTTT	TRBJ1-6	.	TRBV7-9	.
CASTNGGGQETQYF	TGTGCCAGCACCAACGGGGGCGGACAAGAGACCCAGTACTTC	TRBJ2-5	.	TRBV9	many
CSARRRYGGSNQPQHF	TGCAGTGCTAGGAGGAGGTACGGGGGTTCGAATCAGCCCCAGCATTTT	TRBJ1-5	.	TRBV20-1	.
CASSDGWVEAFF	TGTGCCAGCAGTGACGGGTGGGTGGAAGCTTTCTTT	TRBJ1-1	.	TRBV12-3/TRBV12-4	.
CSARAPPSYEQYF	TGCAGTGCTAGAGCCCCGCCCTCCTACGAGCAGTACTTC	TRBJ2-7	.	TRBV20-1	few
CASSLYLGQGAGEQYF	TGTGCCAGCAGTTTATATCTGGGACAGGGGGCTGGTGAGCAGTACTTC	TRBJ2-7	TRBD1	TRBV12-3/TRBV12-4	few
CASSLEGRPYEQYF	TGTGCCAGCAGTTTGGAGGGACGGCCCTACGAGCAGTACTTC	TRBJ2-7	.	TRBV6-5	.
CSARLGRETNPYEQYF	TGCAGCGCCCGCTTGGGGCGCGAAACCAACCCCTACGAGCAGTACTTC	TRBJ2-7	.	TRBV29-1	few
CASSIEGAHTF	TGTGCCAGTAGTATTGAGGGGGCCCACACCTTC	TRBJ1-2	TRBD1	TRBV19	.
CSASAPGLADYEQYF	TGCAGTGCTAGTGCGCCGGGACTAGCAGACTACGAGCAGTACTTC	TRBJ2-7	TRBD2	TRBV20-1	once
CANKREVSQYF	TGTGCCAACAAGCGGGAGGTGTCCCAGTACTTC	TRBJ2-5	TRBD2	TRBV28	.
CASSLLGGGIQETQYF	TGTGCCAGCAGCTTACTTGGGGGAGGCATCCAAGAGACCCAGTACTTC	TRBJ2-5	.	TRBV7-9	many
CASSFVGERSGELFF	TGTGCCAGCAGCTTTGTGGGGGAACGGAGCGGGGAGCTGTTTTTT	TRBJ2-2	.	TRBV7-8	.
CSARSGVRGNQPQHF	TGCAGTGCGAGGAGCGGGGTAAGGGGCAATCAGCCCCAGCATTTT	TRBJ1-5	.	TRBV20-1	.
CASRATGAGSSGYTF	TGTGCCAGCAGAGCAACAGGGGCCGGTTCGTCTGGCTACACCTTC	TRBJ1-2	TRBD1	TRBV2	.
CSVAAGTGAGANVLTF	TGCAGCGTTGCAGCCGGGACAGGCGCTGGGGCCAACGTCCTGACTTTC	TRBJ2-6	TRBD1	TRBV29-1	.
CSAHRGGTGANYGYTF	TGCAGTGCCCACAGGGGGGGGACAGGGGCTAACTATGGCTACACCTTC	TRBJ1-2	TRBD1	TRBV20-1	few
CASSSGRGRGSGETQYF	TGTGCCAGCAGTTCGGGTCGGGGGCGCGGGAGCGGAGAGACCCAGTACTTC	TRBJ2-5	.	TRBV12-3/TRBV12-4	.
CASSPPGQQETQYF	TGTGCCAGCAGTCCACCGGGACAGCAAGAGACCCAGTACTTC	TRBJ2-5	TRBD1	TRBV18	many
CSASDRGGETQYF	TGCAGTGCTTCGGACAGGGGTGGAGAGACCCAGTACTTC	TRBJ2-5	TRBD1	TRBV20-1	.
CSVPHPGEAWGYTF	TGCAGCGTGCCGCACCCGGGAGAGGCTTGGGGCTACACCTTC	TRBJ1-2	.	TRBV29-1	few
CASSRLPRSYEQYF	TGCGCCAGCAGCCGGCTCCCACGCTCCTACGAGCAGTACTTC	TRBJ2-7	.	TRBV5-1	many
CASSGGQGVNQPQHF	TGTGCCAGCAGTGGGGGACAGGGGGTTAATCAGCCCCAGCATTTT	TRBJ1-5	TRBD1	TRBV2	many
CATSRGWLAGGRYRTGELFF	TGTGCCACCAGCAGAGGTTGGCTAGCGGGAGGGCGTTATCGCACCGGGGAGCTGTTTTTT	TRBJ2-2	TRBD2	TRBV15	many